The present T cell receptor beta chain was sequenced within a study of memory CD4+ T cells and cytomegalovirus serostatus. This clone was found a few times. Libraries were prepared by immunoSEQ multiplex PCR; TCRdb keeps only in-frame clonotypes and omits some of them. Here the sample spans around 54,000 clones, about 73% being singletons. Single viable CD3+CD4+CD8-CD45RO+ cells were sorted as the memory CD4+ T cells. Donors' CMV status reflects serum IgG against pp150, pp28, p38, p52. V lost 2 bases to trimming and J lost 9 bases, with 8 bases between them. The CDR3 is 12 residues long. CDR1 SEHNR and CDR2 FQNEAQ come from the germline V gene (reference sequence).

The specimen sequenced was memory CD4+ T cells from blood. The receptor was derived from an adult in good health and CMV-seropositive. V is TRBV7-9 and J is TRBJ2-1; D is uncertain. The CDR3: CASSLSGGEQFF. The CDR3 region has the DNA TGTGCCAGCAGCTTATCCGGCGGTGAGCAGTTCTTC.